This T cell receptor (beta chain) was sequenced in a study of tumor-infiltrating lymphocytes in primary liver carcinoma. CDR1 is MNHEY, CDR2 SVGAGI, per germline. The CDR3 length is 17 residues. V dropped 0 bases and J dropped 8 bases, with 21 bases sitting between them. A remark on this clonotype: What it recognizes is unknown.

From about 530 ng total RNA, TCR beta cDNA was generated with a primer in the constant region. Modified slightly, ARM-PCR produced TCR beta libraries over three nested multiplex PCR rounds. Two initial PCR rounds of around 9 cycles each paired TRBV1-TRBV30 forward primers with a C-beta reverse primer. A single record per CDR3 protein comes from TCRdb applying MiXCR to the multiplex PCR reads. The repertoire has 300,000 to 350,000 distinct CDR3 sequences, approximately 64% of them found once; the top ten carry 5.5% to 8%. Germline DNA was also extracted, and blood RNA derived from unsorted whole blood. General observations from the study: Tumor specimens were characterized by a significantly higher top-250-clone fraction than blood (p = 0.039). Samples were bulk unsorted, so CD4+ and CD8+ repertoires were not compared.

This sequence originates from a man aged 35-49 years with primary liver carcinoma and hepatitis B virus infection. V is TRBV6-5 and J is TRBJ2-3; D is unclear. The sequencing input was peripheral blood. The CDR3 DNA sequence: TGTGCCAGCAGTTACTCGAACCGGGTACTGATGTCCGCTACGCAGTATTTT. It translates to CASSYSNRVLMSATQYF.